The 30 T cell receptor beta chains listed next were all sequenced from one sample in a study of blood T cell repertoires in COVID-19. Sequenced by immunoSEQ multiplex PCR; TCRdb stores in-frame clones only, minus some. The table shows some 240,000 clones, with around four fifths occurring only once. The sequencing input was peripheral blood. Source of these receptors: a woman between 65 and 79 years old with COVID-19, enrolled during active disease.

The chain carries TRBV15 and TRBJ2-7; 9 bases agree with TRBD1. The CDR3 runs 14 residues. J was trimmed by 3 bases and V by 6 bases; bases with no gene match: 6. CDR1 is LNHNV and CDR2 is YYDKDF in the germline V gene (reference sequence). This chain's CDR3 is CATSWDRDGYEQYF. The CDR3 DNA reads TGTGCCACCAGTTGGGACAGGGATGGCTACGAGCAGTACTTC.

The chain carries TRBV27 and TRBJ2-1, with 11 bases matching TRBD2. The CDR3 covers 19 residues. Germline CDR1 is MNHEY and CDR2 is SMNVEV (reference sequence). With V trimmed by 5 bases and J by 10 bases, 22 bases remained unmatched. The CDR3: CASSLGQREATSGMGEQFF. In DNA form, the CDR3 reads TGTGCCAGCAGTCTTGGACAGCGAGAGGCGACTAGCGGGATGGGGGAGCAGTTCTTC.

The J gene is TRBJ2-7, the V gene TRBV6-2 or TRBV6-3; 9 nucleotides align to TRBD2. This CDR3 is 15 amino acids long. Germline values: CDR1 MNHEY, CDR2 SVGEGT. V trimming: 5 bases; J trimming: 6 bases; junction bases outside the gene matches: 11. CDR3: CASSHLAGVGAEQYF. The DNA of the CDR3 is TGTGCCAGCAGTCATTTAGCGGGAGTCGGGGCCGAGCAGTACTTC.

This chain uses TRBV28 with TRBJ1-5; 7 bases map to TRBD1. Germline V CDR1 and CDR2: MDHEN, SYDVKM. The CDR3 runs to 17 residues. With 3 bases clipped from V and 0 bases from J, the junction kept 8 bases outside the gene matches. For the CDR3, the DNA is TGTGCCAGCAGTTTTCCTGGACAGGAGACTAGCAATCAGCCCCAGCATTTT. Amino acid sequence: CASSFPGQETSNQPQHF.

The rearrangement joins TRBV5-4 to TRBJ2-1; 9 bases line up with TRBD1. Germline V gives CDR1 SGHNT, CDR2 YYREEE (reference sequence). V lost 5 bases to trimming and J lost 0 bases; unmatched junction nucleotides: 6. The CDR3 consists of 16 residues. Written as DNA, the CDR3 is TGTGCCAGCAGTTCGAGGACAGGGGCCTCCTACAATGAGCAGTTCTTC. This encodes CASSSRTGASYNEQFF.

This clone was counted between two and nine times. The chain is built from TRBV7-9 and TRBJ2-7; possibly TRBD2 for D (5 bases). V lost 1 base and J lost 3, with 10 bases in between. This CDR3 region has 14 residues. Looked up from germline, CDR1 is SEHNR and CDR2 is FQNEAQ (reference sequence). This chain's CDR3 is CASSLGGLGYEQYF. Written as DNA, the CDR3 is TGTGCCAGCAGCTTAGGAGGGCTTGGCTACGAGCAGTACTTC.

The chain employs TRBV5-1 and TRBJ1-4; D gene unclear. Trimming pared 4 bases from V and 2 bases from J, leaving 12 bases between. The CDR3 consists of 15 residues. Germline V gene sequence: CDR1 SGHRS, CDR2 YFSETQ. CDR3 nucleotides: TGCGCCAGCAGCATTGCGGGAGGTACTAATGAAAAACTGTTTTTT. It translates to CASSIAGGTNEKLFF.

The rearrangement joins TRBV5-8 to TRBJ2-5; 7 bases align to TRBD1. J gave up 3 bases and V 4 bases, and 6 bases lay outside the gene matches. Germline V gene data show CDR1 as SGHTS and CDR2 as YDEGEE. This CDR3 region has 14 residues. For the CDR3, the DNA is TGTGCCAGCAGCACGGCGGACAGGAAAGAGACCCAGTACTTC. Residues: CASSTADRKETQYF. Complete variable domain (other parts from reference TRBV5-8 and TRBJ2-5): EAGVTQSPTHLIKTRGQQATLRCSPISGHTSVYWYQQALGLGLQFLLWYDEGEERNRGNFPPRFSGRQFPNYSSELNVNALELEDSALYLCASSTADRKETQYFGPGTRLLVL.

In its sample, this clone was seen a few times. This chain links TRBV5-8 with TRBJ2-5; D gene unclear. This CDR3 has 14 amino acids. Trimming cost V 2 bases and J 2 bases, with 10 bases left between them. Per germline, CDR1 SGHTS and CDR2 YDEGEE. CDR3 amino acids: CASSLRSRQETQYF. CDR3 sequence (DNA): TGTGCCAGCAGCTTACGGTCACGGCAAGAGACCCAGTACTTC.

The CDR3 DNA is TGTGCCAGTAGTGTTCTCAGGGGAACTGAAGCTTTCTTT. As protein: CASSVLRGTEAFF. The chain is built from TRBV19 and TRBJ1-1, with D possibly TRBD1 on 6 matching bases. Trimming stripped 5 bases from V and 5 bases from J, with 12 bases between. This CDR3 contains 13 residues. Germline V lookup: CDR1 LNHDA, CDR2 SQIVND (reference sequence).

This chain uses TRBV7-2 with TRBJ1-5; D uncertain. The V end was cut by 6 bases, the J end by 2 bases, with 8 bases between. The CDR3 has 13 amino acids. In germline, CDR1 is SGHTA, CDR2 FQGNSA. In nucleotides, the CDR3 is TGTGCCAGCAGTTCGCAGGGCAATCAGCCCCAGCATTTT. It codes for CASSSQGNQPQHF.

This chain links TRBV5-1 with TRBJ2-1; 7 bases align to TRBD2. With 0 bases clipped from V and 5 bases from J, the junction kept 14 bases outside the gene matches. Looked up from germline, CDR1 is SGHRS and CDR2 is YFSETQ. The CDR3 consists of 18 residues. The CDR3 reads CASSLGGLTPTRNNEQFF. CDR3 sequence (DNA): TGCGCCAGCAGCTTGGGGGGACTAACCCCAACCCGCAACAATGAGCAGTTCTTC.

The J gene is TRBJ2-3, the V gene TRBV7-6; no clear D gene. V dropped 5 bases and J dropped 0 bases, with 15 bases sitting between them. This CDR3 comprises 16 residues. Germline CDR1 reads SGHVS; CDR2 reads FNYEAQ. CDR3 coding DNA: TGTGCCAGCAGCCCCATGGGCCCTTCTAGCACAGATACGCAGTATTTT. It yields the protein CASSPMGPSSTDTQYF.

This clone was observed a few times. This chain links TRBV11-3 with TRBJ2-7, with no clear D. The V end was cut by 4 bases, the J end by 2 bases, with 6 bases between. The CDR3 covers 12 residues. Germline loops: CDR1 SGHNT, CDR2 YENEEA. The CDR3 sequence: CASSSSPYEQYF. As DNA, the CDR3 is TGTGCCAGCAGCTCATCCCCCTACGAGCAGTACTTC.

In DNA form, the CDR3 reads TGTGCCACCAGTGATAGGAGAACCGGGGAGCTGTTTTTT. Residues: CATSDRRTGELFF. The chain uses TRBV24-1 and TRBJ2-2; no definite D call. Germline V gene data show CDR1 as KGHDR and CDR2 as SFDVKD. The CDR3 has 13 amino acids. V lost 3 bases, J lost 5 bases, and 6 bases lay in between.

The chain combines TRBV6-6 with TRBJ1-3, with a possible D match to TRBD1 (5 bases). Trimming shortened V by 6 bases and J by 4 bases, and 7 bases separated the two germline ends. This CDR3 contains 12 residues. Germline CDR1 and CDR2: MNHNY and SVGAGI (reference sequence). CDR3 sequence: CASRGVGNTIYF. The CDR3 bases are TGTGCCAGCAGAGGGGTGGGAAACACCATATATTTT.

V usage is TRBV11-2 and J usage is TRBJ2-1; the D gene is possibly TRBD2 (5 bases). The length of the CDR3 is 16 residues. Trimming cost V 6 bases and J 2 bases, with 17 bases left between them. The germline V gene encodes CDR1 SGHAT and CDR2 FQNNGV. The CDR3 reads CASRETRTFPYNEQFF. In DNA form, the CDR3 reads TGTGCCAGCAGAGAGACGAGGACTTTTCCCTACAATGAGCAGTTCTTC. Supplemented by reference TRBV11-2 and TRBJ2-1, the full variable domain reads EAGVAQSPRYKIIEKRQSVAFWCNPISGHATLYWYQQILGQGPKLLIQFQNNGVVDDSQLPKDRFSAERLKGVDSTLKIQPAKLEDSAVYLCASRETRTFPYNEQFFGPGTRLTVL.

The gene calls are TRBV5-6 and TRBJ1-6; D is possibly TRBD1 (5 bases). Germline V CDR1 and CDR2: SGHDT, YYEEEE. Trimming cost V 5 bases and J 9 bases, with 21 bases left between them. This CDR3 region has 16 residues. The chain's CDR3 is CASRTRTIGNSSPLHF. The CDR3 DNA reads as TGTGCCAGCAGAACCAGGACAATAGGGAATAGTTCACCCCTCCACTTT.

The rearrangement joins TRBV19 to TRBJ2-3, with TRBD2 matching over 9 bases. Germline V gene lookup returns CDR1 LNHDA and CDR2 SQIVND (reference sequence). V dropped 4 bases and J dropped 8; count of bases not matched to a gene: 4. The length of the CDR3 is 13 residues. The CDR3 protein is CASSTSSGGTQYF. The CDR3 DNA reads as TGTGCCAGTAGTACCAGTAGCGGGGGTACGCAGTATTTT.

This clone was seen a few times. The chain carries TRBV5-1 and TRBJ2-5; TRBD2 might be the D (6 bases). The germline V and J ends were trimmed by 3 bases and 1 base, with 19 bases remaining between them. Looked up from germline, CDR1 is SGHRS and CDR2 is YFSETQ. This CDR3 is 17 amino acids long. CDR3 loop: CASSSPGGVGGQETQYF. In DNA form, the CDR3 reads TGCGCCAGCAGCTCCCCAGGCGGGGTTGGAGGCCAAGAGACCCAGTACTTC.

The chain employs TRBV7-8 and TRBJ2-1, with 11 positions matching TRBD2. V dropped 5 bases and J dropped 6; count of bases not matched to a gene: 6. The length of the CDR3 is 15 residues. Germline CDR1 SGHVS, CDR2 FQNEAQ. The CDR3 is CASSPGLAVFNEQFF. CDR3 DNA sequence: TGTGCCAGCAGCCCGGGACTAGCGGTCTTCAATGAGCAGTTCTTC.

The chain employs TRBV14 and TRBJ1-2, with D unresolved. The length of the CDR3 is 12 residues. Trimming shortened V by 4 bases and J by 4 bases, and 7 bases separated the two germline ends. Germline CDR1 is SGHDN and CDR2 is FVKESK. CDR3 in amino acids: CASSPGGYGYTF. The CDR3 region has the DNA TGTGCCAGCAGCCCCGGCGGCTATGGCTACACCTTC.

The rearrangement uses TRBV19 and TRBJ1-2, with 9 bases aligning to TRBD1. The CDR3 has 15 residues. Losses at the gene ends were 5 bases for V and 8 bases for J; bases not matched to a gene: 12. The germline gives CDR1 LNHDA, CDR2 SQIVND (reference sequence). The CDR3, as DNA: TGTGCCAGTAGTCCTATGCCGACAGGGGGGGACGGCTACACCTTC. This sequence encodes CASSPMPTGGDGYTF. Using reference TRBV19 and TRBJ1-2 for the parts outside the CDR3, the full variable domain is DGGITQSPKYLFRKEGQNVTLSCEQNLNHDAMYWYRQDPGQGLRLIYYSQIVNDFQKGDIAEGYSVSREKKESFPLTVTSAQKNPTAFYLCASSPMPTGGDGYTFGSGTRLTVV.

V usage is TRBV11-1 and J usage is TRBJ2-6, with 8 bases fitting TRBD1. The V gene's germline CDR1 is SGHAT and CDR2 FQDESV (reference sequence). V lost 4 bases to trimming and J lost 3 bases; unmatched junction nucleotides: 2. The CDR3 extends over 15 amino acids. CDR3 DNA: TGTGCCAGCAGCTCGGACAGGGTTGGGGCCAACGTCCTGACTTTC. It translates to CASSSDRVGANVLTF.

The J gene is TRBJ1-6, the V gene TRBV18; TRBD1 aligns across 8 bases. The CDR3 is 16 residues long. CDR1 KGHSH and CDR2 LQKENI come from the germline V gene. The J segment lost 7 bases and the V segment lost 6 bases, leaving 11 bases of the junction unmatched. The CDR3 loop reads CASSLLLQGENSPLHF. The CDR3 nucleotides are TGTGCCAGCTCCCTTCTCTTACAGGGGGAGAATTCACCCCTCCACTTT. Supplemented by reference TRBV18 and TRBJ1-6, the full variable domain reads NAGVMQNPRHLVRRRGQEARLRCSPMKGHSHVYWYRQLPEEGLKFMVYLQKENIIDESGMPKERFSAEFPKEGPSILRIQQVVRGDSAAYFCASSLLLQGENSPLHFGNGTRLTVT.

The V gene is TRBV28, the J gene TRBJ1-6; 7 bases agree with TRBD1. Germline values: CDR1 MDHEN, CDR2 SYDVKM. The CDR3 is made up of 14 amino acids. V shed 6 bases and J 7 bases; nucleotides not matched to a gene: 6. This chain's CDR3 is CASRTGEPNSPLHF. The CDR3 DNA follows: TGTGCCAGCAGAACAGGGGAGCCGAATTCACCCCTCCACTTT.

This clone appeared a few times. The chain combines TRBV18 with TRBJ2-7; the D gene is possibly TRBD2 (6 bases). Germline V CDR1 and CDR2: KGHSH, LQKENI. The CDR3 totals 14 residues. V shed 2 bases and J shed 2 bases, with 10 bases lying between them. The CDR3 sequence is CASSPGRGTYEQYF. DNA of the CDR3: TGTGCCAGCTCACCAGGGCGGGGCACCTACGAGCAGTACTTC.

The genes are TRBV6-2 or TRBV6-3 and TRBJ1-5; 7 nucleotides line up with TRBD1. Germline trimming cut 5 bases from V and 6 bases from J; bases unmatched to any gene: 10. Per the germline V gene, CDR1 is MNHEY and CDR2 is SVGEGT. This CDR3 has 15 amino acids. CDR3 in DNA: TGTGCCAGCAGTCGACAGGGAGCCGTCGGTCAGCCCCAGCATTTT. Translation: CASSRQGAVGQPQHF.

This clone was counted a single time. The chain employs TRBV27 and TRBJ2-3; 10 positions agree with TRBD2. The CDR3 loop spans 20 amino acids. Looked up from germline, CDR1 is MNHEY and CDR2 is SMNVEV (reference sequence). V was clipped by 0 bases and J by 0 bases; unmatched bases: 12. CDR3 nucleotide sequence: TGTGCCAGCAGTTTATCGAGCCTAGCGGGAGACCTAATAAGCACAGATACGCAGTATTTT. Protein sequence: CASSLSSLAGDLISTDTQYF.

V and J are TRBV5-1 and TRBJ2-3, with 9 positions matching TRBD1. The CDR3 sequence is 15 residues long. The V and J ends lost 4 bases and 4 bases, in that order; junction bases with no gene match: 7. The germline CDR1 and CDR2 sequences are SGHRS and YFSETQ. The CDR3 bases are TGCGCCAGCAGCCGCGGGACAGGGCAGTCAGATACGCAGTATTTT. It is translated as CASSRGTGQSDTQYF. The full variable domain, with the rest looked up from reference TRBV5-1 and TRBJ2-3, is KAGVTQTPRYLIKTRGQQVTLSCSPISGHRSVSWYQQTPGQGLQFLFEYFSETQRNKGNFPGRFSGRQFSNSRSEMNVSTLELGDSALYLCASSRGTGQSDTQYFGPGTRLTVL.